The sequence of this T cell receptor (beta chain) was determined in a study of cytomegalovirus exposure and HLA in healthy donors. Study results and limitations: TRBV6-2, TRBV6-3 and some other V segments were excluded as indistinguishable.

Germline V gives CDR1 SGHNT, CDR2 YYREEE (reference sequence). The length of the CDR3 is 12 residues. V lost 3 bases and J lost 2, with 5 bases in between. Primers for the PCR totalled 60 Vbeta and 13 Jbeta. Here immunoSEQ multiplex PCR was the method, and the copy in TCRdb shows in-frame clones only, minus some. This table holds over 150,000 clones, roughly 78% found once. This clone occurred a few times. Its target is unknown. Sequenced sample: PBMCs. This clonotype was obtained from a woman in her forties or fifties in good health and CMV-seropositive. This rearrangement joins TRBV5-4 to TRBJ1-1, with no clear D. The CDR3 protein is CASSYSNTEAFF. In DNA form, the CDR3 reads TGTGCCAGCAGCTATAGTAACACTGAAGCTTTCTTT.